What follows are 21 T cell receptor beta chains derived from one specimen sequenced in a study of T-cell reconstitution after alpha-beta-depleted transplantation in children. TCRbeta library construction was performed incorporating unique molecular identifiers. TCRdb called the PCR reads again in MiXCR, with one record for every CDR3 protein. The table has about a million distinct CDR3 sequences, roughly 29% seen once. The sequencing used PBMCs, mostly from graft donor cells, collected 360 days after TCRalphabeta/CD19-depleted stem cell transplant. The source of these receptors is a boy under two years old who had a stem cell transplant for SCID, so the T cells may come from the graft donor.

Only a few counts were recorded for this clonotype. This rearrangement joins TRBV5-1 to TRBJ2-2, with D possibly TRBD2 on 5 matching bases. In germline, CDR1 is SGHRS, CDR2 YFSETQ. V was cut by 6 bases and J by 7 bases, with 13 bases left in between. The CDR3 runs 13 residues. This CDR3 reads CASTLRGLGELFF. In nucleotides, the CDR3 is TGCGCCAGCACCCTCCGCGGGCTCGGGGAGCTGTTTTTT.

The chain carries TRBV5-1 and TRBJ2-4; 10 positions match TRBD2. The CDR3 has 18 amino acids. V lost 1 base to trimming and J lost 0 bases; unmatched junction nucleotides: 7. CDR1 and CDR2 (germline): SGHRS, YFSETQ. The CDR3 sequence: CASSLRSSGGIAKNIQYF. CDR3 bases: TGCGCCAGCAGCTTGCGGTCTAGCGGGGGAATAGCCAAAAACATTCAGTACTTC.

V and J are TRBV2 and TRBJ2-5; TRBD2 matches at 8 bases. The CDR3 runs to 17 residues. The V gene end was trimmed by 0 bases and the J gene end by 3 bases; junction bases not matched to a gene: 9. CDR1 is SNHLY, CDR2 FYNNEI, per germline. CDR3 loop: CASSEAPPGLAEETQYF. The CDR3 DNA follows: TGTGCCAGCAGTGAAGCGCCCCCAGGACTAGCTGAAGAGACCCAGTACTTC.

V gene TRBV20-1 combines with J gene TRBJ2-5; 12 bases line up with TRBD2. J lost 5 bases, V lost 6 bases, and 16 bases had no gene match. Germline V gene sequence: CDR1 DFQATT, CDR2 SNEGSKA (reference sequence). CDR3 length: 17 amino acids. Written as DNA, the CDR3 is TGCAGTGCACCCGCACCTTCTCTAGCGGGGGGGTTGGAGACCCAGTACTTC. Amino acids: CSAPAPSLAGGLETQYF.

This chain links TRBV28 with TRBJ2-2; D is undetermined. The germline gives CDR1 MDHEN, CDR2 SYDVKM. V was shortened by 10 bases and J by 5 bases, with 5 bases between the two germline ends. The CDR3 spans 10 residues. CDR3 in amino acids: CATSTGELFF. CDR3 bases: TGTGCCACCTCGACCGGGGAGCTGTTTTTT.

The chain carries TRBV15 and TRBJ2-7, with D perhaps matching TRBD1 or TRBD2 (5 bases each). CDR1 is LNHNV, CDR2 YYDKDF, per germline (reference sequence). The V and J ends lost 0 bases and 5 bases respectively, with 14 bases between them. The CDR3 sequence is 15 residues long. The CDR3 here is CATSRDGTAIHEQYF. The CDR3 DNA follows: TGTGCCACCAGCAGAGATGGGACGGCCATCCACGAGCAGTACTTC.

The CDR3 DNA sequence: TGTGCCAGCAGCTTGGGAAAAGCGGGCGGGTGGGGAGAGACCCAGTACTTC. It encodes CASSLGKAGGWGETQYF. The chain links TRBV11-2 to TRBJ2-5; tentative D call: TRBD2 (6 bases). V was trimmed by 3 bases and J by 4 bases, leaving 21 bases between them. Germline assignment: CDR1 SGHAT and CDR2 FQNNGV. The CDR3 runs 17 residues.

This clonotype was observed a few times. The rearrangement joins TRBV6-5 to TRBJ1-1; tentative D call: TRBD1 (5 bases). Trimming cost V 6 bases and J 1 base, with 15 bases left between them. Germline CDR1 and CDR2: MNHEY and SVGAGI. The CDR3 contains 15 residues. CDR3 bases: TGTGCCAGCAGGCCGGGGGGGTCAGGGAACACTGAAGCTTTCTTT. The encoded protein is CASRPGGSGNTEAFF.

This clonotype was observed at least ten times. CDR3 in amino acids: CASSLSSGSYNEQFF. Here the CDR3 DNA reads TGTGCCAGCAGCTTATCCAGCGGGAGCTACAATGAGCAGTTCTTC. V is TRBV7-2 and J is TRBJ2-1; 8 nucleotides match TRBD2. Germline CDR1 reads SGHTA; CDR2 reads FQGNSA. This CDR3 is built from 15 residues. After removal of 2 bases from V and 3 bases from J, the junction contained 3 bases not matched to a gene.

CDR3 nucleotides: TGCAGTGCTAGATCCGGGGGGCAAGGGGAGACCCAGTACTTC. Translated, it gives CSARSGGQGETQYF. The chain joins TRBV20-1 to TRBJ2-5; possible D gene TRBD2, 7 bases. In germline, CDR1 is DFQATT, CDR2 SNEGSKA (reference sequence). V was pared by 2 bases and J by 5 bases, with 15 bases between. The CDR3 runs to 14 residues.

This clonotype was counted a few times. V is TRBV5-5 and J is TRBJ1-5; 8 bases are shared with TRBD1. Trimming took 5 bases from V and 0 from J; bases not matched to a gene: 10. Germline-derived CDR1 and CDR2 are SGHKS and YYEKEE (reference sequence). This CDR3 is 17 amino acids long. The CDR3 region is CASSPGQGVYSNQPQHF. The CDR3 coding sequence is TGTGCCAGCAGTCCCGGACAGGGAGTTTATAGCAATCAGCCCCAGCATTTT.

A few counts support this clonotype. The V and J genes are TRBV3-1 and TRBJ2-7; D not certain. The CDR3 runs to 12 residues. The V gene lost 0 bases and the J gene lost 6 bases, with 6 bases spanning the gap. Germline CDR1 is LGHDT and CDR2 is YNNKEL (reference sequence). The DNA of the CDR3 is TGTGCCAGCAGCCAAGACAGGACCGAGCAGTACTTC. Its protein product is CASSQDRTEQYF.

The V gene is TRBV18, the J gene TRBJ2-1; D gene uncertain. The length of the CDR3 is 16 residues. V lost 3 bases, J lost 2 bases, and 14 bases lay in between. CDR1 is KGHSH, CDR2 LQKENI, per germline. CDR3 protein: CASSPNQIYTYNEQFF. CDR3 sequence (DNA): TGTGCCAGCTCACCCAACCAGATATACACCTACAATGAGCAGTTCTTC. Supplemented by reference TRBV18 and TRBJ2-1, the full variable domain reads NAGVMQNPRHLVRRRGQEARLRCSPMKGHSHVYWYRQLPEEGLKFMVYLQKENIIDESGMPKERFSAEFPKEGPSILRIQQVVRGDSAAYFCASSPNQIYTYNEQFFGPGTRLTVL.

This clonotype was observed a handful of times. J is TRBJ2-1 and V is TRBV7-2; the D is unclear. Per germline, CDR1 SGHTA and CDR2 FQGNSA. This CDR3 is built from 11 residues. Trimming removed 5 bases at V and 8 bases at J, with 7 bases between. CDR3 DNA sequence: TGTGCCAGCAGCCAAATCCATGAGCAGTTCTTC. The encoded protein is CASSQIHEQFF.

The chain recombines TRBV29-1 with TRBJ1-2; D gene unclear. The CDR3 length is 12 residues. V gave up 6 bases and J gave up 8 bases, with 16 bases separating them. CDR1 and CDR2 (germline): SQVTM, ANQGSEA. This CDR3 reads CSVGLLIGGYTF. The CDR3 DNA is TGCAGCGTCGGACTTCTGATCGGGGGCTACACCTTC. Full variable domain (rest looked up from reference TRBV29-1 and TRBJ1-2): SAVISQKPSRDICQRGTSLTIQCQVDSQVTMMFWYRQQPGQSLTLIATANQGSEATYESGFVIDKFPISRPNLTFSTLTVSNMSPEDSSIYLCSVGLLIGGYTFGSGTRLTVV.

This clonotype was recorded a few times. The V gene is TRBV20-1, the J gene TRBJ2-1; D is possibly TRBD1 or TRBD2 (6 bases each). CDR1 is DFQATT and CDR2 is SNEGSKA in the germline V gene (reference sequence). V shed 6 bases and J shed 7 bases, with 16 bases lying between them. CDR3 length equals 13 residues. CDR3 loop: CSASRGPINEQFF. The CDR3 bases are TGCAGTGCCTCCCGGGGGCCAATAAATGAGCAGTTCTTC.

In its sample, this clonotype was seen a few times. The gene calls are TRBV12-3 or TRBV12-4 and TRBJ1-2, with 8 bases identical to TRBD1. V was pared by 4 bases and J by 7 bases, with 8 bases of the junction left unmatched. This CDR3 is built from 14 residues. CDR3 region: CASSYGTGGAGYTF. As DNA, the CDR3 is TGTGCCAGCAGTTACGGGACAGGAGGGGCTGGCTACACCTTC.

A few counts support this clonotype. The CDR3 loop is CASSYAGTGADGVEYF. CDR3 nucleotides: TGTGCCAGCAGTTACGCCGGGACAGGGGCTGACGGGGTGGAGTATTTT. V usage is TRBV6-2 or TRBV6-3 and J usage is TRBJ2-3, with TRBD1 identical over 10 bases. This CDR3 region has 16 residues. The V gene's germline CDR1 is MNHEY and CDR2 SVGEGT. With V trimmed by 2 bases and J by 13 bases, 15 bases remained unmatched.

The sample holds a few counts of this clonotype. The chain is built from TRBV20-1 and TRBJ2-5; D ambiguous. V was cut by 1 base and J by 4 bases, with 16 bases left in between. CDR1 is DFQATT, CDR2 SNEGSKA, per germline (reference sequence). The CDR3 has 15 residues. The CDR3 sequence: CSARVPGPAGETQYF. The CDR3 DNA sequence: TGCAGTGCTAGAGTTCCGGGCCCAGCAGGAGAGACCCAGTACTTC.

This clonotype was seen more than once but under ten times. The genes are TRBV5-1 and TRBJ2-1; D possibly corresponds to TRBD2 (6 bases). Trimming took off 4 bases at V and 4 bases at J, with 21 bases between the two ends. The CDR3 is 17 residues long. Germline V CDR1 and CDR2: SGHRS, YFSETQ. CDR3 DNA: TGCGCCAGCAGCCCTGCCCCTGCGGGGTCACCATACAATGAGCAGTTCTTC. Translating it yields CASSPAPAGSPYNEQFF.

This clonotype has more than one count but fewer than ten. This rearrangement joins TRBV28 to TRBJ1-1; 7 bases are shared with TRBD1. This CDR3 spans 18 amino acids. V trimming: 1 base; J trimming: 1 base; junction bases outside the gene matches: 12. Germline lookup yields CDR1 MDHEN and CDR2 SYDVKM. CDR3 residues: CASSLSVWGQNRNTEAFF. The DNA of the CDR3 is TGTGCCAGCAGTTTATCCGTGTGGGGACAGAATAGGAACACTGAAGCTTTCTTT.